This is a list of T cell receptor beta chains from one sample in a study of cytomegalovirus exposure and HLA in healthy donors. Assay used: immunoSEQ multiplex PCR; TCRdb lists only in-frame clones, some missing. The data show some 140,000 clones, 70% to 80% seen once. Sequenced sample: PBMCs. The source of these receptors is a man aged 25 to 40 in good health and CMV-seronegative. Each CDR3 is given with its conserved first and last residue. Each record gives: D gene, V gene, clone size, J gene, CDR3 DNA, CDR3 protein. A D gene is named only where the DNA matches it firmly. Only some rows state a clone size, as once, few, many or a class for expanded clones.

D: TRBD1; V: TRBV19; size: .; J: TRBJ1-2; DNA: TGTGCCAGTACCGCCGTCGACAGGGTGCGAGATGGCTACACCTTC; CDR3: CASTAVDRVRDGYTF
D: .; V: TRBV13; size: .; J: TRBJ2-2; DNA: TGTGCCAGCAGCGAGGGTATTATCGCCGGGGAGCTGTTTTTT; CDR3: CASSEGIIAGELFF
D: .; V: TRBV19; size: .; J: TRBJ1-1; DNA: TGTGCCAGTAGTAGCCGACACAACACTGAAGCTTTCTTT; CDR3: CASSSRHNTEAFF
D: TRBD2; V: TRBV19; size: .; J: TRBJ2-1; DNA: TGTGCCAGTAGTAAGAGCGGGGGGGCGGCCCATGAGCAGTTCTTC; CDR3: CASSKSGGAAHEQFF
D: TRBD1; V: TRBV28; size: .; J: TRBJ1-1; DNA: TGTGCCAGCAGTTGGGTCAGGGGGTATACTGAAGCTTTCTTT; CDR3: CASSWVRGYTEAFF
D: TRBD2; V: TRBV5-6; size: .; J: TRBJ2-1; DNA: TGTGCCAGCAGCCCTCGACTAGCGGGGAACGAGCAGTTCTTC; CDR3: CASSPRLAGNEQFF
D: .; V: TRBV27; size: .; J: TRBJ1-2; DNA: TGTGCCAGCACTCGGACGGGAGCTAACTATGGCTACACCTTC; CDR3: CASTRTGANYGYTF
D: .; V: TRBV7-7; size: .; J: TRBJ2-3; DNA: TGTGCTAGCAGCCGCTATAGCACAGATACGCAGTATTTT; CDR3: CASSRYSTDTQYF
D: TRBD2; V: TRBV5-4; size: .; J: TRBJ2-3; DNA: TGTGCCAGCAGCTCCGGGGGGGCCATCGCAGATACGCAGTATTTT; CDR3: CASSSGGAIADTQYF
D: .; V: TRBV6-1; size: .; J: TRBJ2-7; DNA: TGTGCCAGCAGTGAAATTCGGGGAGACTACGAGCAGTACTTC; CDR3: CASSEIRGDYEQYF
D: TRBD1; V: TRBV7-9; size: .; J: TRBJ2-3; DNA: TGTGCCAGCAGCTACCGGGACAGGGAGACAGATACGCAGTATTTT; CDR3: CASSYRDRETDTQYF
D: .; V: TRBV7-2; size: .; J: TRBJ1-5; DNA: TGTGCCAGCAGCTTAGTGGGGGGGGGTCAGCCCCAGCATTTT; CDR3: CASSLVGGGQPQHF
D: .; V: TRBV5-1; size: .; J: TRBJ2-1; DNA: TGCGCCAGCAGCTTGGCCAGGGGAAATGAGCAGTTCTTC; CDR3: CASSLARGNEQFF
D: .; V: TRBV14; size: few; J: TRBJ2-2; DNA: TGTGCCAGCAGCCAAGACAGGGGTTTCACCGGGGAGCTGTTTTTT; CDR3: CASSQDRGFTGELFF
D: .; V: TRBV11-2; size: .; J: TRBJ2-1; DNA: TGTGCCAGCAGCTTAATGTTGTCAGGGCTTTACAATGAGCAGTTCTTC; CDR3: CASSLMLSGLYNEQFF
D: .; V: TRBV30; size: few; J: TRBJ2-3; DNA: TGTGCCGCCGGCGGGGTCCCTAGCACAGATACGCAGTATTTT; CDR3: CAAGGVPSTDTQYF
D: .; V: TRBV5-1; size: few; J: TRBJ2-7; DNA: TGCGCCAGCAGCTTGGTGGGGGGGCCTGGCTCCTACGAGCAGTACTTC; CDR3: CASSLVGGPGSYEQYF
D: TRBD1; V: TRBV10-3; size: .; J: TRBJ2-5; DNA: TGTGCCATCAGCTCCGGGACAGGGGAAGAGACCCAGTACTTC; CDR3: CAISSGTGEETQYF
D: .; V: TRBV29-1; size: .; J: TRBJ2-5; DNA: TGCAGCGTTGATGGCGGGGGGACAGAAGAGACCCAGTACTTC; CDR3: CSVDGGGTEETQYF
D: .; V: TRBV4-3; size: .; J: TRBJ1-3; DNA: TGCGCCAGCAGCCAAGATAGTGGAGGGAGTGGAAACACCATATATTTT; CDR3: CASSQDSGGSGNTIYF
D: .; V: TRBV7-2; size: .; J: TRBJ1-2; DNA: TGTGCCAGCAGCTTAAATCCCACAGAGCTCGGCTACACCTTC; CDR3: CASSLNPTELGYTF
D: TRBD2; V: TRBV19; size: .; J: TRBJ2-7; DNA: TGTGCCAGTGGGGGGGAACCATTGTACTTC; CDR3: CASGGEPLYF